This T cell receptor (beta chain) was recorded in a study of blood T cells in healthy people across ages. Whole-study results and caveats: For the donors, CMV status was unknown and possibly confounded expanded clonotype changes.

This clonotype has more than one count but fewer than ten. Its antigen is currently unknown. The sample, around 10 milliliters of peripheral blood, was drawn from each donor. Isolated PBMCs totaled at least 6 million in each sample. The authors extracted at least 5.5 micrograms of total RNA per sample. The germline V gene encodes CDR1 SEHNR and CDR2 FQNEAQ (reference sequence). With 5 bases clipped from V and 2 bases from J, the junction kept 8 bases outside the gene matches. This CDR3 comprises 16 residues. It was with a sample-barcoded 5' primer and a J-beta primer mix that a second PCR of about 6 to 12 cycles was run. From the 5' RACE reads, TCRdb called clonotypes with MiXCR, one entry per CDR3 protein. The table includes around 1.5 million distinct CDR3 sequences, about 35% detected once.

This chain connects TRBV7-9 to TRBJ2-5; 10 positions agree with TRBD2. The sequenced material came from blood. The sequence came from a woman in her twenties or thirties in good health. CDR3 sequence reads: CASSPTSGVLQETQYF. The CDR3 coding sequence is TGTGCCAGCAGCCCCACTAGCGGGGTCCTACAAGAGACCCAGTACTTC.